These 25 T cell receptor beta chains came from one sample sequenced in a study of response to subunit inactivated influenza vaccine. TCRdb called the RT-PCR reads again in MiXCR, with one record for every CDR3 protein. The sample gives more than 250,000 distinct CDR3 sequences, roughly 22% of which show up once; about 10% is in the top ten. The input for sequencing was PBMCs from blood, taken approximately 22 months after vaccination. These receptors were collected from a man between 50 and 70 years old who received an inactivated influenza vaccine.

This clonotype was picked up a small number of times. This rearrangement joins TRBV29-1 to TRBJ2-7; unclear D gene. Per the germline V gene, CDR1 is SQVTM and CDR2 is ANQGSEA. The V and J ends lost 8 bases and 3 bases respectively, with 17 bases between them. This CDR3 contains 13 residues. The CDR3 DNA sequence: TGCAGCCCCATTTCCGGGCTGAGCTACGAGCAGTACTTC. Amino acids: CSPISGLSYEQYF.

The CDR3 reads CSARTSGTLAYEQYF. CDR3 nucleotides: TGCAGTGCTAGGACTAGCGGGACTTTGGCTTACGAGCAGTACTTC. The J gene is TRBJ2-7, the V gene TRBV20-1, with 11 bases aligning to TRBD2. With V trimmed by 3 bases and J by 4 bases, 8 bases remained unmatched. Germline CDR1 DFQATT, CDR2 SNEGSKA (reference sequence). This CDR3 has 15 amino acids.

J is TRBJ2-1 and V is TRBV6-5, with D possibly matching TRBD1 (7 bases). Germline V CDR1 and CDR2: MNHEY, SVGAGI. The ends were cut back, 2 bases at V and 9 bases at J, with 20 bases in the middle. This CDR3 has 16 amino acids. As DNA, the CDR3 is TGTGCCAGCAGTTACCCCCCAGGGGGGTCGGTCGGTGAGCAGTTCTTC. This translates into CASSYPPGGSVGEQFF.

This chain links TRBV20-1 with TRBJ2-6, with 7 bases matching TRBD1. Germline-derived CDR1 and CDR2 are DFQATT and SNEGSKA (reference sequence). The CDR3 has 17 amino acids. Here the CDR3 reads CSTYDRDRSSGANVLTF. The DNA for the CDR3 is TGCAGCACTTACGACCGGGACAGATCCTCTGGGGCCAACGTCCTGACTTTC.

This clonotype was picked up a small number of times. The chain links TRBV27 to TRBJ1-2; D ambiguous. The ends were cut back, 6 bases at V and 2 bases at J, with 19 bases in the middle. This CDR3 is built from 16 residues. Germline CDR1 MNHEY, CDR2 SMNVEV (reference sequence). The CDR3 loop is CASRPYRTLSNYGYTF. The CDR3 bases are TGTGCCAGCAGACCGTACCGGACCCTTTCCAACTATGGCTACACCTTC.

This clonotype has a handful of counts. CDR3 amino acids: CASSQLKGSRGEEGTGELFF. CDR3 coding DNA: TGTGCCAGCAGCCAGTTAAAGGGTTCCCGTGGGGAGGAGGGCACCGGGGAGCTGTTTTTT. This chain connects TRBV11-2 to TRBJ2-2, with D perhaps matching TRBD2 (6 bases). There are 20 residues in the CDR3. Germline V gives CDR1 SGHAT, CDR2 FQNNGV. The V gene lost 5 bases and the J gene lost 4 bases, with 29 bases spanning the gap.

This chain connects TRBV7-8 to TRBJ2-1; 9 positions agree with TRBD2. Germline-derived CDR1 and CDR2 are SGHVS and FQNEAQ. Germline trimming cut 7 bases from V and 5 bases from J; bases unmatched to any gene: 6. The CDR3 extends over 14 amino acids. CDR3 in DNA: TGTGCCAGCAACTTCGGACTAGCGCACAATGAGCAGTTCTTC. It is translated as CASNFGLAHNEQFF. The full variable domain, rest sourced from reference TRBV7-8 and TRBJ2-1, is GAGVSQSPRYKVAKRGQDVALRCDPISGHVSLFWYQQALGQGPEFLTYFQNEAQLDKSGLPSDRFFAERPEGSVSTLKIQRTQQEDSAVYLCASNFGLAHNEQFFGPGTRLTVL.

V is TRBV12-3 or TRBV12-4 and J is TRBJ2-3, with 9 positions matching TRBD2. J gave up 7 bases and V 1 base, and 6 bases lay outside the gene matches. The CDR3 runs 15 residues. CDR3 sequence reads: CASSLELAGSNTQYF. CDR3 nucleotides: TGTGCCAGCAGTTTAGAACTAGCGGGTAGCAATACGCAGTATTTT.

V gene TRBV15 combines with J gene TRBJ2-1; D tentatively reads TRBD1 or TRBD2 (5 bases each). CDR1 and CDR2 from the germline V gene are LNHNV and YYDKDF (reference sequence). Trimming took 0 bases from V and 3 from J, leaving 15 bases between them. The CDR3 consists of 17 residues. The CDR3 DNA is TGTGCCACCAGCAGAGAAGGGACCTCCTTTGGCTACAATGAGCAGTTCTTC. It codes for CATSREGTSFGYNEQFF.

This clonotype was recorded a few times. This chain's CDR3 is CAISNDREAGELFF. CDR3 DNA sequence: TGTGCCATCAGTAACGACAGGGAAGCCGGGGAGCTGTTTTTT. The V and J genes are TRBV10-3 and TRBJ2-2, with 7 bases fitting TRBD1. CDR1 and CDR2 (germline): ENHRY, SYGVKD. The CDR3 is 14 amino acids. After removal of 5 bases from V and 6 bases from J, the junction contained 6 bases not matched to a gene.

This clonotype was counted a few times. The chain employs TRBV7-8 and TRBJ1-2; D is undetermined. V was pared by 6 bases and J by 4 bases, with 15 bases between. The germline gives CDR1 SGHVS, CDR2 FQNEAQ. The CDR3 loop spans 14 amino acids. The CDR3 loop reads CASSQGPTSYGYTF. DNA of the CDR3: TGTGCCAGCAGTCAAGGACCGACTAGCTATGGCTACACCTTC.

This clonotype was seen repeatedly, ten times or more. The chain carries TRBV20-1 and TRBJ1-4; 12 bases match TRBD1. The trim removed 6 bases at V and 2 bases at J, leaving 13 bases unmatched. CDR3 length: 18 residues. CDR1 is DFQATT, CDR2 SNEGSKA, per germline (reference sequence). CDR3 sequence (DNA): TGCAGTGCCAGAAATGCCCGGGACAGGGGGCTCACTAATGAAAAACTGTTTTTT. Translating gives CSARNARDRGLTNEKLFF.

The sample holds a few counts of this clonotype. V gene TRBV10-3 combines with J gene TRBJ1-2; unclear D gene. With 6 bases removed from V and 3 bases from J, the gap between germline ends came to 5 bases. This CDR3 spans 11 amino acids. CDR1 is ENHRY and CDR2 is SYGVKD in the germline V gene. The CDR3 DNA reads TGTGCCATCAGCAGAGACTATGGCTACACCTTC. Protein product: CAISRDYGYTF.

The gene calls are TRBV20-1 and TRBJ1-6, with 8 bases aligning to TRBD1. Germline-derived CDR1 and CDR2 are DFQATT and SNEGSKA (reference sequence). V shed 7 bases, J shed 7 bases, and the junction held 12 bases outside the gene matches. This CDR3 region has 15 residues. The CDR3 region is CSGVRTGSENSPLHF. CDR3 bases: TGCAGTGGCGTTCGGACAGGGAGTGAGAATTCACCCCTCCACTTT.

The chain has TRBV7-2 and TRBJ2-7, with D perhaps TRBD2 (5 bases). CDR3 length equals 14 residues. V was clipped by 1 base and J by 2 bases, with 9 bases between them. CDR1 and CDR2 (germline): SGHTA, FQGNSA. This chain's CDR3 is CASSLVAGTYEQYF. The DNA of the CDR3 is TGTGCCAGCAGCTTAGTGGCGGGTACCTACGAGCAGTACTTC.

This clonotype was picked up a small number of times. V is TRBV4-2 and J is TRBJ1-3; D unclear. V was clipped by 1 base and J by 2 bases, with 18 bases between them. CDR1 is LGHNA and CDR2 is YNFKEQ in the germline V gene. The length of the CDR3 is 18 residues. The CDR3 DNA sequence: TGTGCCAGCAGCCAAGGATTTAATTTAGTTAGTACTGGAAACACCATATATTTT. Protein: CASSQGFNLVSTGNTIYF.

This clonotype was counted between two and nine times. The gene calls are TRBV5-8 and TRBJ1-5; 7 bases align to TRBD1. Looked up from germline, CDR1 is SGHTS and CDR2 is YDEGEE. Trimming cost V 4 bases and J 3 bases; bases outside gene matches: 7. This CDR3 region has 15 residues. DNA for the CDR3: TGTGCCAGCAGCCCGGGGGACAGATCCAATCAGCCCCAGCATTTT. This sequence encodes CASSPGDRSNQPQHF.

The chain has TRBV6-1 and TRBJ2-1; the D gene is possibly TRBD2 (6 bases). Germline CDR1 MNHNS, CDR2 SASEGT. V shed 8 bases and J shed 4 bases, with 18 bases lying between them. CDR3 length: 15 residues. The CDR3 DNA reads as TGTGCCAGCCGGTCACACGGGAGTTGGTACAATGAGCAGTTCTTC. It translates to CASRSHGSWYNEQFF.

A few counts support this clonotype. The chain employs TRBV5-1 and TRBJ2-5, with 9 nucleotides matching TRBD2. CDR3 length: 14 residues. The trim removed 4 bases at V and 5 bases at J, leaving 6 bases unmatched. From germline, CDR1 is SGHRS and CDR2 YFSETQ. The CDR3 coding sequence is TGCGCCAGCAGCGTGGGACTAGCCGTGGAGACCCAGTACTTC. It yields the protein CASSVGLAVETQYF. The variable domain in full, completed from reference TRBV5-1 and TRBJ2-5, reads KAGVTQTPRYLIKTRGQQVTLSCSPISGHRSVSWYQQTPGQGLQFLFEYFSETQRNKGNFPGRFSGRQFSNSRSEMNVSTLELGDSALYLCASSVGLAVETQYFGPGTRLLVL.

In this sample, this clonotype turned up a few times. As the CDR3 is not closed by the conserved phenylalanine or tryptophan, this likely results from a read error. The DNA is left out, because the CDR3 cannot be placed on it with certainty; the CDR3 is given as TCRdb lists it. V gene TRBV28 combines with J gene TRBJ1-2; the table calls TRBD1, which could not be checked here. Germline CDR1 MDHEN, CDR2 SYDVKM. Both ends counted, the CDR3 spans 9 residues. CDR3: CASRLGQAV.

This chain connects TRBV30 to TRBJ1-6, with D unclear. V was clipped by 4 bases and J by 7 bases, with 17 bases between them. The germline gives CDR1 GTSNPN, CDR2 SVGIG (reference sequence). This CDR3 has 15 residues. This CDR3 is CAWKSDLRPNSPLHF. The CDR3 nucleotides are TGTGCCTGGAAATCGGACCTCCGCCCAAATTCACCCCTCCACTTT.

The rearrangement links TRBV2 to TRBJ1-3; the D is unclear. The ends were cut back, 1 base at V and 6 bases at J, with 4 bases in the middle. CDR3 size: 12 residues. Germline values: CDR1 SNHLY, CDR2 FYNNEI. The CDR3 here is CASSEVANTIYF. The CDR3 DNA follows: TGTGCCAGCAGTGAAGTGGCAAACACCATATATTTT.

The CDR3 is CATSLGGAETQYF. As DNA, the CDR3 is TGTGCCACCAGCCTTGGGGGAGCAGAGACCCAGTACTTC. The V call is TRBV24-1, the J call TRBJ2-5; D may match TRBD1 or TRBD2 (5 bases each). Trimming left V 7 bases short and J 4 bases short, with 12 bases between. Germline lookup yields CDR1 KGHDR and CDR2 SFDVKD. The CDR3 extends over 13 amino acids.

The CDR3 DNA follows: TGTGCCAGCAGTGGATTCACAGATACGCAGTATTTT. It specifies CASSGFTDTQYF. The chain couples TRBV27 to TRBJ2-3; D is uncertain. Trimming cost V 5 bases and J 2 bases, with 5 bases left between them. CDR1 and CDR2 (germline): MNHEY, SMNVEV (reference sequence). The CDR3 is 12 residues long.

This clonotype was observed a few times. CDR3 residues: CSANWGNLNEQFF. In DNA form, the CDR3 reads TGCAGTGCTAATTGGGGGAACCTCAATGAGCAGTTCTTC. J is TRBJ2-1 and V is TRBV20-1; either TRBD1 or TRBD2 may fit D (5 bases each). CDR3 length: 13 amino acids. CDR1 is DFQATT, CDR2 SNEGSKA, per germline (reference sequence). V dropped 4 bases and J dropped 6 bases, with 13 bases sitting between them.